This T cell receptor beta chain was recovered during a study of cytomegalovirus exposure and HLA in healthy donors (TCRdb year 2017). Background for the entire study: The 500 to 700 repertoires of the first cohort and the roughly 110 validation repertoires were produced on the same platform, according to a later analysis. The study aimed to test whether cataloging public T cell receptors could reveal signatures of past pathogen exposure. A separate validation cohort of about 110 different subjects was used in addition to the roughly 670-subject first cohort. High-throughput TCR immunosequencing, statistical association of individual TCRs with disease status, and machine learning were combined to predict cytomegalovirus infection status.

Libraries were constructed by the immunoSEQ multiplex PCR assay. The authors' pipeline ran thus. A statistical classification framework was developed to diagnose cytomegalovirus status using the catalog of TCR beta chain sequences. Not all clones reach the TCRdb copy of this immuneACCESS table, which keeps in-frame sequences only. Checked studies attribute under half of the gap to unresolved V genes and leave the rest unexplained. V, J and clone size derive from that table, while D and trimming were established from the DNA sequence. Present in this sample are 130,000 to 150,000 clones, 75% to 90% of which were seen just once. The ten largest clones take up around 6% of the sample. The CDR3 measures 14 amino acids from cysteine to phenylalanine. Only CDR3 DNA remains: 42 bases, in frame from the first base. Trimming removed 4 bases from V and 6 bases from J, leaving 15 bases between the germline ends. The CDR1 and CDR2 encoded by the germline V gene are SGHDN and FVKESK.

The donors were included in the validation cohort of over a hundred subjects, a group kept apart from the approximately 670-subject first cohort. A note on this clone: The specificity of this receptor is unknown. No base-level quality is on record; no much larger clone is a single base apart.

Results and caveats for the whole study, not just this receptor: The study gave a list of around 170 TCR beta chains associated with cytomegalovirus. Most TCR sequences were observed very rarely across donors, whereas some public TCRs were present in many individuals. Subsequent analysis determined that TCRs grouped into clusters in the first cohort also showed a tendency toward co-occurrence across the 130 or so validation repertoires, and 85% to 95% of cluster scores exceeded 0. The validation cohort had no HLA typing available for a later analysis, so co-occurrence within that cohort was assessed over all 130 or so repertoires. It was suggested by the authors that the approach could potentially be generalized to other disease states and immunological phenotypes. Cytomegalovirus status was reported to be diagnosed by the classifier with high specificity and sensitivity in both the original and validation cohorts. A few of the identified cytomegalovirus-associated TCR beta chains were confirmed in vitro to be specific for cytomegalovirus antigens.

The TCR sequence derives from a woman aged 25 to 39 in good health and CMV-seropositive. The sequence links TRBV14 to TRBJ1-1; no D gene is confidently identified. The sample comprised PBMCs. Read as DNA, the sequence is TGTGCCAGCAGCCGGAGTTCCAGATCCGCTGAAGCTTTCTTT. Its coded protein is CASSRSSRSAEAFF.